This TCR beta chain emerged from a study of cytomegalovirus exposure and HLA in healthy donors. Both 60 Vbeta primers and 13 Jbeta primers went into the PCR. Clones were sequenced by immunoSEQ multiplex PCR, and TCRdb holds only the in-frame ones, with some missing. The sample carries more than 100,000 clones, over 60% recorded once. Trimming cost V 3 bases and J 4 bases, with 13 bases left between them. CDR1 and CDR2 from the germline V gene are LGHNA and YNFKEQ. There are 14 residues in the CDR3. The sequenced material came from PBMCs. The chain couples TRBV4-2 to TRBJ2-7; D perhaps matches TRBD2 (6 bases). The receptor's source is a man between 18 and 35 years old in good health and CMV-seronegative. The CDR3 is CASSQAGLLYEQYF. CDR3 coding DNA: TGTGCCAGCAGCCAGGCGGGACTTCTATACGAGCAGTACTTC.